Given below is one T cell receptor (beta chain) in context. This entry comes from a study of blood T cell repertoires in COVID-19. Sequenced by immunoSEQ multiplex PCR; TCRdb stores in-frame clones only, minus some. In the table there are 290,000 or so clones, roughly 87% of which are singletons. CDR1 is MGHDK, CDR2 SYGVNS, per germline. This CDR3 has 14 amino acids. J gave up 8 bases and V 2 bases, and 2 bases lay outside the gene matches. The sequence was obtained from a man aged 18 to 30 with active or convalescent COVID-19. The chain uses TRBV25-1 and TRBJ1-6; the match to TRBD1 covers 8 bases. Source material: peripheral blood. The CDR3 protein is CASSEQGAYSPLHF. CDR3 coding DNA: TGTGCCAGCAGTGAACAGGGGGCCTATTCACCCCTCCACTTT.